The present TCR beta chain was sequenced within a study of T cell repertoires in cytomegalovirus infection. Study results and caveats: It was HLA-C-restricted CMV-specific TCR beta clonotypes that dominated the response ex vivo.

One entry per CDR3 protein results from TCRdb running MiXCR on the reads. The data contain hundreds of thousands of distinct CDR3 sequences, around 35% of them singletons. This CDR3 is built from 15 residues. Trimming shortened V by 7 bases and J by 4 bases, and 19 bases separated the two germline ends. To note about this clonotype: The antigen remains undetermined.

The chain has TRBV12-3 or TRBV12-4 and TRBJ1-1; TRBD1 might be the D (5 bases). This clonotype was obtained from a human donor in good health (CMV status not recorded). Some clones in this sample may be carry-over from other donors' samples. The source material was cultured PBMCs, sampled from culture after CMV antigen stimulation. This CDR3 is CASILHGGYGTEAFF. As DNA, the CDR3 is TGTGCCAGCATCCTACATGGGGGGTATGGCACTGAAGCTTTCTTT.